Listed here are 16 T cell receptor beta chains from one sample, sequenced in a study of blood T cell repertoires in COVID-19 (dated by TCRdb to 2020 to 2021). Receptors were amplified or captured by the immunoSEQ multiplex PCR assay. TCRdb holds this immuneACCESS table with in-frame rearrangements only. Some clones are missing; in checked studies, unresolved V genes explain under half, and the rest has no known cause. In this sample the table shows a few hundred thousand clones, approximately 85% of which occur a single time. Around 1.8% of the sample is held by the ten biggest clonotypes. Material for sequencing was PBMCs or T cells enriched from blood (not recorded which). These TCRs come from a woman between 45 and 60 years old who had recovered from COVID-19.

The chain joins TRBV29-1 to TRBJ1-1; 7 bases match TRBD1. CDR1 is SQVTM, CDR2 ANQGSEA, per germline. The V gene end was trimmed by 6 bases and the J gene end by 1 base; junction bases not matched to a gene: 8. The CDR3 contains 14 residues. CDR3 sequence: CSVTYRTGNTEAFF. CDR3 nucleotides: TGCAGCGTAACCTACAGGACAGGGAACACTGAAGCTTTCTTT.

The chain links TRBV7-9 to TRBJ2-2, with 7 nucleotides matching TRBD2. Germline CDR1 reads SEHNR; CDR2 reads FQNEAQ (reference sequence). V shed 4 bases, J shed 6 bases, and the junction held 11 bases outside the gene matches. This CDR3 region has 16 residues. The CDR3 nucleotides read TGTGCCAGCAGCTCCTTCGCGGGAGTACGGGCCGGGGAGCTGTTTTTT. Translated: CASSSFAGVRAGELFF. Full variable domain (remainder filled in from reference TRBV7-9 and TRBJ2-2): DTGVSQNPRHKITKRGQNVTFRCDPISEHNRLYWYRQTLGQGPEFLTYFQNEAQLEKSRLLSDRFSAERPKGSFSTLEIQRTEQGDSAMYLCASSSFAGVRAGELFFGEGSRLTVL.

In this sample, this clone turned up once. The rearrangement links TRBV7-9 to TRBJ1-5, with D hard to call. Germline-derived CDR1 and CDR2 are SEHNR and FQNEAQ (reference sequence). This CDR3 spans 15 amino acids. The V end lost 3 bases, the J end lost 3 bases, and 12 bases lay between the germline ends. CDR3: CASSFGEGVNQPQHF. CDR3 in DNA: TGTGCCAGCAGCTTCGGGGAAGGAGTCAATCAGCCCCAGCATTTT.

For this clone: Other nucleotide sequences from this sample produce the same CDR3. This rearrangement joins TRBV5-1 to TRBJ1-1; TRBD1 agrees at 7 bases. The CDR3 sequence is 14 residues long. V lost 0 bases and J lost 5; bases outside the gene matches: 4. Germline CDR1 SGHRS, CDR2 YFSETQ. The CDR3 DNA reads TGCGCCAGCAGCTTGGGACAGGGTGGAACTGAAGCTTTCTTT. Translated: CASSLGQGGTEAFF.

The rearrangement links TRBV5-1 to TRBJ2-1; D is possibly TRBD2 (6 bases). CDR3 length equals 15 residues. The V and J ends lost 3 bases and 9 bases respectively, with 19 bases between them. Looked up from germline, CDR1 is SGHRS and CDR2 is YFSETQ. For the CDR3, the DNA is TGCGCCAGCAGCTCTTTCAGCGGGTATAATCGTGAGCAGTTCTTC. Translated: CASSSFSGYNREQFF. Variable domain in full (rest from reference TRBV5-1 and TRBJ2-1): KAGVTQTPRYLIKTRGQQVTLSCSPISGHRSVSWYQQTPGQGLQFLFEYFSETQRNKGNFPGRFSGRQFSNSRSEMNVSTLELGDSALYLCASSSFSGYNREQFFGPGTRLTVL.

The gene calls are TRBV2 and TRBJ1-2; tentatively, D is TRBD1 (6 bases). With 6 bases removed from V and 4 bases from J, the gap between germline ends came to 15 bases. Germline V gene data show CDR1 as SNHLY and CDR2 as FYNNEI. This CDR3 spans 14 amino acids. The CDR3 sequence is CASRGQTWSYGYTF. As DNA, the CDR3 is TGTGCCAGCAGAGGACAGACCTGGAGCTATGGCTACACCTTC.

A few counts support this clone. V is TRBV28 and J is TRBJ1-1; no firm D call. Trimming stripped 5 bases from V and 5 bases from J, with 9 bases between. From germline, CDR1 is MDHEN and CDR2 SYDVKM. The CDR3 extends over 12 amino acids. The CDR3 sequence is CASSPSGTEAFF. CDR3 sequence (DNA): TGTGCCAGCAGTCCAAGCGGGACTGAAGCTTTCTTT.

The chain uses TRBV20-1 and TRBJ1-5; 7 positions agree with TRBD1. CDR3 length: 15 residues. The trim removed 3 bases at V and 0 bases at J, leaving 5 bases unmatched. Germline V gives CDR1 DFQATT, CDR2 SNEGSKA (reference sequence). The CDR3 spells CSASGTDDSNQPQHF. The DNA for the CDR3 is TGCAGTGCTAGTGGGACAGACGATAGCAATCAGCCCCAGCATTTT.

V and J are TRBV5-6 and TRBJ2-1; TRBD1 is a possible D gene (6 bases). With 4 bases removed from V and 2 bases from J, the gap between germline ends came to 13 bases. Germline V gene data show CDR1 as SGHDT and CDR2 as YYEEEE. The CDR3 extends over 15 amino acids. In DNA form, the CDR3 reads TGTGCCAGCAGCGGGGACATCGGGACCTACAATGAGCAGTTCTTC. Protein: CASSGDIGTYNEQFF. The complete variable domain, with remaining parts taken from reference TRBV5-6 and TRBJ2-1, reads DAGVTQSPTHLIKTRGQQVTLRCSPKSGHDTVSWYQQALGQGPQFIFQYYEEEERQRGNFPDRFSGHQFPNYSSELNVNALLLGDSALYLCASSGDIGTYNEQFFGPGTRLTVL.

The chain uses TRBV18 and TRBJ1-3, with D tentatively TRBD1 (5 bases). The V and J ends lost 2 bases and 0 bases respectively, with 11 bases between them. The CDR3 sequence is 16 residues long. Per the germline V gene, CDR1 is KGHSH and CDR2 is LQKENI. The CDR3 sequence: CASSPTGVGSGNTIYF. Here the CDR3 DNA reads TGTGCCAGCTCACCAACAGGAGTCGGCTCTGGAAACACCATATATTTT. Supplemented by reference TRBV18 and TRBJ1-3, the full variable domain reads NAGVMQNPRHLVRRRGQEARLRCSPMKGHSHVYWYRQLPEEGLKFMVYLQKENIIDESGMPKERFSAEFPKEGPSILRIQQVVRGDSAAYFCASSPTGVGSGNTIYFGEGSWLTVV.

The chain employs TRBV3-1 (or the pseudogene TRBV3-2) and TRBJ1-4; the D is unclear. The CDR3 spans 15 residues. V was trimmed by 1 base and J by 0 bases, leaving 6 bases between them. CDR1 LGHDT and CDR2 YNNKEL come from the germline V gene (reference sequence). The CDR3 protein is CASSQGTSTNEKLFF. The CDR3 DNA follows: TGTGCCAGCAGCCAAGGGACTTCAACTAATGAAAAACTGTTTTTT.

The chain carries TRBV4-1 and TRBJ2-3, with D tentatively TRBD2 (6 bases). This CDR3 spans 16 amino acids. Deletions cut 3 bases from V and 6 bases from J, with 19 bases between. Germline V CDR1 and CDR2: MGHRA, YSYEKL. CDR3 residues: CASSQTTGTSSDTQYF. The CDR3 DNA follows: TGCGCCAGCAGCCAGACCACCGGGACTTCCAGTGATACGCAGTATTTT.

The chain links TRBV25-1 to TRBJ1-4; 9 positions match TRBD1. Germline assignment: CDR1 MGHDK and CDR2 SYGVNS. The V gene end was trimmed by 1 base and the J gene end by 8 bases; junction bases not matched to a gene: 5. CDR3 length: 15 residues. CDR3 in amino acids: CASSELDRGGEKLFF. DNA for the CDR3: TGTGCCAGCAGTGAATTGGACAGGGGAGGAGAAAAACTGTTTTTT.

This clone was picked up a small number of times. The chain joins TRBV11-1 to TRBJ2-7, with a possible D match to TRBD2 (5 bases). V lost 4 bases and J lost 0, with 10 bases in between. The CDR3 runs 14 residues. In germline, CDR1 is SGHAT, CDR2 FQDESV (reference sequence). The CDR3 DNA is TGTGCCAGCAGCTATACCGGGAACTCCTACGAGCAGTACTTC. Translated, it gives CASSYTGNSYEQYF. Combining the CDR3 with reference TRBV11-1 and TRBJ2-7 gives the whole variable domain EAEVAQSPRYKITEKSQAVAFWCDPISGHATLYWYRQILGQGPELLVQFQDESVVDDSQLPKDRFSAERLKGVDSTLKIQPAELGDSAMYLCASSYTGNSYEQYFGPGTRLTVT.

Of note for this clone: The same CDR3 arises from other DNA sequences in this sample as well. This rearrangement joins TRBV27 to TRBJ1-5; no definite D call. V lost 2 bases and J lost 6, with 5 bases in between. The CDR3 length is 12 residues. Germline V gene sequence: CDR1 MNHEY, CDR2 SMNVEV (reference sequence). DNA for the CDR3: TGTGCCAGCAGTTTAAGAGGTCAGCCCCAGCATTTT. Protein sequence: CASSLRGQPQHF.

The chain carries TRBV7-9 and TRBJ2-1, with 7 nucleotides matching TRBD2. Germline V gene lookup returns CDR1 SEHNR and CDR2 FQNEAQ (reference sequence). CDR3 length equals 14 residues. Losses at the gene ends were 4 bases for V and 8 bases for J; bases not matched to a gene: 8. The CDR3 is CASSYWTRDDEQFF. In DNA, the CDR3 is TGTGCCAGCAGCTACTGGACTAGGGATGATGAGCAGTTCTTC.